This T cell receptor beta chain was retrieved from a study of blood T cell repertoires in COVID-19. The CDR3 sequence is 14 residues long. J lost 5 bases, V lost 4 bases, and 8 bases had no gene match. Germline V gives CDR1 MNHEY, CDR2 SVGAGI. Per the study methods: Reference gene primer amplification yielded estimated nucleated cell counts. The method was immunoSEQ multiplex PCR; TCRdb's version includes in-frame clones alone and lacks a portion of them. V and J calls and clone size are those listed in that table; D and trimming were worked out from the DNA. The data contain over 120,000 clones, about 89% of them singletons.

The specimen sequenced was peripheral blood. This receptor was identified in a man in his forties or fifties who had recovered from COVID-19. V gene TRBV6-5 combines with J gene TRBJ2-7; 7 nucleotides agree with TRBD1. CDR3 coding DNA: TGTGCCAGCAGTTGGGGGCTTACAGGGGACGAGCAGTACTTC. Translating it yields CASSWGLTGDEQYF.